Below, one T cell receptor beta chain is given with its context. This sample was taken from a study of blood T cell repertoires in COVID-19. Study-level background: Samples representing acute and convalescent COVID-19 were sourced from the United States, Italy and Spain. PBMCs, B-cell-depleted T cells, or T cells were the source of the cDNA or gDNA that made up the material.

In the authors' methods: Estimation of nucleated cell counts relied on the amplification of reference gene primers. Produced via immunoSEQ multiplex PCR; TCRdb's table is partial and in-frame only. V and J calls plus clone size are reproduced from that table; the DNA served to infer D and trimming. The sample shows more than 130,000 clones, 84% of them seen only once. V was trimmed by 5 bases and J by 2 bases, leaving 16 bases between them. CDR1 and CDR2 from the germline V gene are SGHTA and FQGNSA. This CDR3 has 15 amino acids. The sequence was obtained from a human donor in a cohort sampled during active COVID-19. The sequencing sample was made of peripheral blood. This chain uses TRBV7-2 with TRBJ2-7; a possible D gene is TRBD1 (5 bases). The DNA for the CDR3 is TGTGCCAGCAGCCCCCAGGGTGGTTCCGCCTACGAGCAGTACTTC. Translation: CASSPQGGSAYEQYF.